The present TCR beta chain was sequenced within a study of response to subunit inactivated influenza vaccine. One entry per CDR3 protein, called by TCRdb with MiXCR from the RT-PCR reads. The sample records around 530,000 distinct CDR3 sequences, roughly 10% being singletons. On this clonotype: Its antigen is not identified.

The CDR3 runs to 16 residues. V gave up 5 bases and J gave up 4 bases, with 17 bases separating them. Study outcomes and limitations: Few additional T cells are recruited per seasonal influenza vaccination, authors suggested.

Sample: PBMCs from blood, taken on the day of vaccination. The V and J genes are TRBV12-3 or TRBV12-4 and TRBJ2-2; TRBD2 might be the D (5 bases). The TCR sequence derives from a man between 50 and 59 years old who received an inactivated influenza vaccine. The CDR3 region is CASSPSTDGITGELFF. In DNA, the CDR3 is TGTGCCAGCAGTCCCTCAACGGACGGGATCACCGGGGAGCTGTTTTTT.